This T cell receptor beta chain was obtained from a study of read filtering for tumor transcriptome and immune sequencing. The study's findings and limits: Compared with RNA-seq, IR-seq gave much higher clonotype depth and reliability. This fraction held mixed bone marrow immune cells after CD138-negative sorting. Correlation between methods rose after single-read clonotypes were removed.

This clonotype was observed many times. Antigen specificity is unknown. This library used roughly 400 ng RNA and molecular barcoded adaptors spanning alpha/delta and beta/gamma chains. In TCRdb, the reads were re-called with MiXCR into one record per CDR3 protein. The sample includes 75,000 to 90,000 distinct CDR3 sequences, more than 9% of them seen just once. Per germline, CDR1 MDHEN and CDR2 SYDVKM. This CDR3 comprises 16 residues. V was cut by 8 bases and J by 4 bases, with 23 bases left in between. The sequence was collected from a donor at least 40 years old with multiple myeloma. J is TRBJ2-5 and V is TRBV28; the D gene is possibly TRBD1 (6 bases). The sequencing input was a population of CD138-negative cells sorted from bone marrow. This CDR3 is CASSPGRLGGRETQYF. Written as DNA, the CDR3 is TGTGCCAGCTCCCCCGGACGCCTTGGGGGCCGAGAGACCCAGTACTTC.